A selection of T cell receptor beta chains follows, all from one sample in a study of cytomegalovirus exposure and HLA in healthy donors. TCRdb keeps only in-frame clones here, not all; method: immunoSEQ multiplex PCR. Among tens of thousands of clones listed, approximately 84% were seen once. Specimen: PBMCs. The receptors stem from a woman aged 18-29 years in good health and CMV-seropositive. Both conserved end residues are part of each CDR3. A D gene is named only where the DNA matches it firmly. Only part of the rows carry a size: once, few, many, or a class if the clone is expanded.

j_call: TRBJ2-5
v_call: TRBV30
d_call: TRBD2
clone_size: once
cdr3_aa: CAWSRGDQETQYF
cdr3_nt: TGTGCCTGGAGTCGGGGGGACCAAGAGACCCAGTACTTC

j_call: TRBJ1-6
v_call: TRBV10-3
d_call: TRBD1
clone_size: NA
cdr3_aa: CAISKSAGTGILGDSPLHF
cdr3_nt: TGTGCCATCAGTAAAAGCGCCGGGACAGGGATTTTAGGAGATTCACCCCTCCACTTT

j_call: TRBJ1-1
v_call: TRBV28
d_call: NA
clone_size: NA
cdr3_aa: CASSLWGGNENTEAFF
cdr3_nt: TGTGCCAGCAGTTTGTGGGGAGGGAATGAGAACACTGAAGCTTTCTTT

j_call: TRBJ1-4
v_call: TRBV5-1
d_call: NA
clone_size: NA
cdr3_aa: CASSLARPNEKLFF
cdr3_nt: TGCGCCAGCAGCCTCGCTAGGCCGAATGAAAAACTGTTTTTT

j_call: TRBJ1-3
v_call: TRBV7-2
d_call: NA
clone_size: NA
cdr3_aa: CASSRESLSGNTIYF
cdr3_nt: TGTGCCAGCAGCCGAGAGTCCCTCTCTGGAAACACCATATATTTT

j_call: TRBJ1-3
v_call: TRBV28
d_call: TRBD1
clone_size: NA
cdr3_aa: CASNTDRASGNTIYF
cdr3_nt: TGTGCCAGCAACACGGACAGGGCGTCTGGAAACACCATATATTTT

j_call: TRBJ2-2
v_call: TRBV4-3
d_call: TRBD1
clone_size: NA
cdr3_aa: CASSRMDRVAGELFF
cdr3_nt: TGCGCCAGCAGCCGAATGGACAGGGTCGCCGGGGAGCTGTTTTTT

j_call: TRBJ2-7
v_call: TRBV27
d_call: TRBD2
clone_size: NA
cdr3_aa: CASSFGRGGSYEQYF
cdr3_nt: TGTGCCAGCAGTTTCGGGCGGGGGGGCTCCTACGAGCAGTACTTC

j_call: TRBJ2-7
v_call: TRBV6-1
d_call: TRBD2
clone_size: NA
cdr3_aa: CASSVLASGKYEQYF
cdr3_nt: TGTGCCAGCAGTGTTCTAGCTAGCGGAAAATACGAGCAGTACTTC

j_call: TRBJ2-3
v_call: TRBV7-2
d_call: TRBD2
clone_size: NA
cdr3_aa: CASSPGASGTQYF
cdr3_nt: TGTGCCAGCAGCCCTGGGGCTAGCGGTACGCAGTATTTT

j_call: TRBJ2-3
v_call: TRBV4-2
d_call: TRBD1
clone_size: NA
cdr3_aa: CASSQDPQGASTDTQYF
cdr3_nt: TGTGCCAGCAGCCAAGATCCTCAGGGGGCGAGCACAGATACGCAGTATTTT

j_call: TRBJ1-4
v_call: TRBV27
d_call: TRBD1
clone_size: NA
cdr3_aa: CASSLRTGGREKLFF
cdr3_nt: TGTGCCAGCAGTCTCCGGACAGGGGGCCGGGAAAAACTGTTTTTT

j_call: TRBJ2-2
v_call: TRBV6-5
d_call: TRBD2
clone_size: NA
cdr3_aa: CASRETWGGAGELFF
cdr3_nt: TGTGCCAGCAGGGAAACCTGGGGGGGGGCCGGGGAGCTGTTTTTT

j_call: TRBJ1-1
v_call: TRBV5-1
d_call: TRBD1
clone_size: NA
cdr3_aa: CASSSPQGAGGAFF
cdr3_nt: TGCGCCAGCAGCTCCCCACAGGGGGCAGGGGGAGCTTTCTTT

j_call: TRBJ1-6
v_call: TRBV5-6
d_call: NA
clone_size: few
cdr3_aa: CASRQGYNSPLHF
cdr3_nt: TGTGCCAGCAGACAGGGATATAATTCACCCCTCCACTTT

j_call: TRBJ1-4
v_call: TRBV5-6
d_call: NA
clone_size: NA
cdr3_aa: CASSPTAARGEKLFF
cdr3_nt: TGTGCCAGCAGTCCCACAGCTGCACGTGGCGAAAAACTGTTTTTT

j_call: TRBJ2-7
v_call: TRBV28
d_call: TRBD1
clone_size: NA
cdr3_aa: CASSFTTGVEQYF
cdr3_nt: TGTGCCAGCAGTTTTACTACAGGGGTCGAGCAGTACTTC

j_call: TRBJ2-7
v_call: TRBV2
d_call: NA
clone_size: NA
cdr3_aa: CASSVSGDEQYF
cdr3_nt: TGTGCCAGCAGTGTATCAGGGGACGAGCAGTACTTC

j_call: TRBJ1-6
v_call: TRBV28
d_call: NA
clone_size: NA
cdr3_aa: CASSLIQGSYNSPLHF
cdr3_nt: TGTGCCAGCAGTTTAATCCAGGGATCCTATAATTCACCCCTCCACTTT

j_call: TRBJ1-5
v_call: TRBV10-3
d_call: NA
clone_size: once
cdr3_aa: CAISERGRDNQPQHF
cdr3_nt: TGTGCCATCTCAGAACGGGGAAGAGACAATCAGCCCCAGCATTTT

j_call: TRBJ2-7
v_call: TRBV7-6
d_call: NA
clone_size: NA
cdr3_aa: CASSLARDYEQYF
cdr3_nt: TGTGCCAGCAGCTTAGCGCGGGATTACGAGCAGTACTTC

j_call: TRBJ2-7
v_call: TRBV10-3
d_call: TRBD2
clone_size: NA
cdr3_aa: CAISEPAGTSGGAGSYEQYF
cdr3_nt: TGTGCCATCAGTGAGCCAGCCGGGACTAGCGGGGGGGCTGGGTCGTACGAGCAGTACTTC

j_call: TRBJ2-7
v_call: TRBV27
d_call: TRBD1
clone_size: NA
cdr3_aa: CASSPGQGYEQYF
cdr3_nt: TGTGCCAGCAGCCCGGGACAGGGCTACGAGCAGTACTTC

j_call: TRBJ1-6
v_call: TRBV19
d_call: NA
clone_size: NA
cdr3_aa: CATSDNLSSYNSPLHF
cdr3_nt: TGTGCCACTTCGGACAACCTTAGCTCCTATAATTCACCCCTCCACTTT

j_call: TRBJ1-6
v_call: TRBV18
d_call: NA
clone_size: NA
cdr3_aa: CASSHSRWRLNSPLHF
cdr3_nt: TGTGCCAGCTCACACAGCCGGTGGCGCCTGAATTCACCCCTCCACTTT

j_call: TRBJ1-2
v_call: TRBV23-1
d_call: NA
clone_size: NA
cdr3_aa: CASGSTENQPYGYTF
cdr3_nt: TGCGCCAGCGGATCGACAGAAAACCAGCCCTATGGCTACACCTTC

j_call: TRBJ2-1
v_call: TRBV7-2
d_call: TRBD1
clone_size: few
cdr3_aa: CASSGGGDRELFF
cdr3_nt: TGTGCCAGCAGCGGGGGAGGGGACAGGGAATTGTTCTTC

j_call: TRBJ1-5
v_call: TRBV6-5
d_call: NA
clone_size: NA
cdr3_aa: CAAGGGSVNQPQHF
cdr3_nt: TGTGCCGCTGGGGGGGGAAGCGTCAATCAGCCCCAGCATTTT

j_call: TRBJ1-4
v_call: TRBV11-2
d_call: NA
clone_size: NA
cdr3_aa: CASSLGRTENEKLFF
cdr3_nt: TGTGCCAGCAGCTTAGGGCGGACAGAAAATGAAAAACTGTTTTTT

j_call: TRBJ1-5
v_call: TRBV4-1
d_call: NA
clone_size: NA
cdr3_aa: CASSQVAGAGQPQHF
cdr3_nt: TGCGCCAGCAGCCAAGTGGCAGGGGCGGGTCAGCCCCAGCATTTT

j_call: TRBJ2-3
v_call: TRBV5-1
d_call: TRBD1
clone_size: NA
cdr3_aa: CASSKKGASTDTQYF
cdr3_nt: TGCGCCAGCAGCAAGAAGGGGGCTAGCACAGATACGCAGTATTTT

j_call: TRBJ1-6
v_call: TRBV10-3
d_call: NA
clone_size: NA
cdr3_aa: CAISESAGENSPLHF
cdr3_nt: TGTGCCATCAGTGAGTCGGCTGGGGAGAATTCACCCCTCCACTTT

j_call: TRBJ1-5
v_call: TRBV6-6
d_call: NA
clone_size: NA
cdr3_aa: CASSQGVFSNQPQHF
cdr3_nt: TGTGCCAGCAGTCAAGGAGTGTTTTCCAATCAGCCCCAGCATTTT

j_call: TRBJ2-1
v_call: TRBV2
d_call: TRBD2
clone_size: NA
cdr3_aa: CASSEAATSPYNEQFF
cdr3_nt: TGTGCCAGCAGTGAAGCAGCGACTAGCCCCTACAATGAGCAGTTCTTC

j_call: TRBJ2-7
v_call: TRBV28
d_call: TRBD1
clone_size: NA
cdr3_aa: CASSLIGQGTYEQYF
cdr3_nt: TGTGCCAGCAGTTTGATTGGACAGGGGACCTACGAGCAGTACTTC

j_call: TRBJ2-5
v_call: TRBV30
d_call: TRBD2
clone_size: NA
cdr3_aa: CAWSPLGLAGGNGQYF
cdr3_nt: TGTGCCTGGAGCCCTCTGGGACTAGCGGGGGGGAATGGCCAGTACTTC

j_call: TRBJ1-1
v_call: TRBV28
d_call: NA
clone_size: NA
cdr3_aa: CASSFMNTEAFF
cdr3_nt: TGTGCCAGCAGTTTCATGAACACTGAAGCTTTCTTT

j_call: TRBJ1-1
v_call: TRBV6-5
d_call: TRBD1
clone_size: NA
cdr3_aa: CASSSNRGYEAFF
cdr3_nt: TGTGCCAGCAGTTCAAACAGGGGTTATGAAGCTTTCTTT

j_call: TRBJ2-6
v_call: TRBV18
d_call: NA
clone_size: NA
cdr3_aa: CASSSPPSGKVAGANVLTF
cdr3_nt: TGTGCCAGCTCATCACCTCCCTCAGGCAAGGTGGCTGGGGCCAACGTCCTGACTTTC

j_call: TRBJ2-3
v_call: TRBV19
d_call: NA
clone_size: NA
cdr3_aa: CASSIRFTDTQYF
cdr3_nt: TGTGCCAGTAGTATACGGTTCACAGATACGCAGTATTTT

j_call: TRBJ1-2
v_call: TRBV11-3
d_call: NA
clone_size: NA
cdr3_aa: CASSLSGLGYTF
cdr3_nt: TGTGCCAGCAGCTTATCAGGGCTTGGCTACACCTTC

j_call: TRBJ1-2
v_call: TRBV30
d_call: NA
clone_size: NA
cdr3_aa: CAWAPGGGYYGYTF
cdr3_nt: TGTGCCTGGGCACCCGGGGGGGGGTACTATGGCTACACCTTC

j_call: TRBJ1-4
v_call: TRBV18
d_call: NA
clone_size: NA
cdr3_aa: CASSLNSQQGPNEKLFF
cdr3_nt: TGTGCCAGCTCACTAAACTCCCAACAGGGACCAAATGAAAAACTGTTTTTT

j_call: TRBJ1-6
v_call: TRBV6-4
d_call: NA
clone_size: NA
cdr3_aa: CASSVRQDNSPLHF
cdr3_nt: TGTGCCAGCAGTGTGAGACAGGACAATTCACCCCTCCACTTT

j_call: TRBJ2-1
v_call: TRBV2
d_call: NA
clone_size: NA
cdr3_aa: CASSRTGGEYNEQFF
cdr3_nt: TGTGCCAGCAGCCGTACAGGGGGGGAGTACAATGAGCAGTTCTTC